A single sample is the source of the 28 T cell receptor beta chains below, sequenced in a study of vaccination effects on CD4 cells after COVID-19. Antigens of these TCRs are unknown. Antigen-specific CD4+ T cell clonotypes were called by their expansion after viral peptide-pool culture in ViraFEST. Around day 10 of culture, CD4+ T cells were separated out. Negative nucleocapsid antibody tests before and after vaccination confirmed no previous SARS-CoV-2 infection. Sequencing was performed with immunoSEQ multiplex PCR; in TCRdb, only in-frame clones are kept and a portion is missing. This sample has 25,000 to 30,000 clones, with about 70% found just once. The source material was CD4+ T cells from PBMCs cultured with HCoV-NL63 spike peptides, sampled before COVID-19 vaccination. The receptors shown here come from a human donor who received a COVID-19 vaccine.

V gene TRBV5-1 combines with J gene TRBJ2-2; TRBD2 agrees at 9 bases. Germline trimming cut 0 bases from V and 3 bases from J; bases unmatched to any gene: 3. The CDR3 loop spans 16 amino acids. Germline CDR1 and CDR2: SGHRS and YFSETQ. DNA of the CDR3: TGCGCCAGCAGCTTGGGGGTAGCGGGAGACACCGGGGAGCTGTTTTTT. It codes for CASSLGVAGDTGELFF.

V gene TRBV11-3 combines with J gene TRBJ2-3, with 10 bases lining up with TRBD1. From germline, CDR1 is SGHNT and CDR2 YENEEA. V lost 5 bases to trimming and J lost 5 bases; unmatched junction nucleotides: 13. The CDR3 length is 17 residues. CDR3 sequence reads: CASSNFIPGQGIDTQYF. In nucleotides, the CDR3 is TGTGCCAGCAGCAACTTTATACCGGGACAGGGGATAGATACGCAGTATTTT. Full variable domain (outside the CDR3, taken from reference TRBV11-3 and TRBJ2-3): EAGVVQSPRYKIIEKKQPVAFWCNPISGHNTLYWYLQNLGQGPELLIRYENEEAVDDSQLPKDRFSAERLKGVDSTLKIQPAELGDSAVYLCASSNFIPGQGIDTQYFGPGTRLTVL.

CDR3 loop: CASSSGDVGVDGYTF. CDR3 in DNA: TGCGCCAGCAGCTCGGGGGACGTGGGAGTAGATGGCTACACCTTC. V and J are TRBV5-1 and TRBJ1-2, with D possibly being TRBD1 (5 bases). The CDR3 has 15 residues. The germline gives CDR1 SGHRS, CDR2 YFSETQ. V lost 3 bases to trimming and J lost 6 bases, with 18 bases between them. The variable domain in full, completed from reference TRBV5-1 and TRBJ1-2, reads KAGVTQTPRYLIKTRGQQVTLSCSPISGHRSVSWYQQTPGQGLQFLFEYFSETQRNKGNFPGRFSGRQFSNSRSEMNVSTLELGDSALYLCASSSGDVGVDGYTFGSGTRLTVV.

This clone was counted a single time. The V call is TRBV29-1, the J call TRBJ2-5, with D perhaps TRBD1 or TRBD2 (5 bases each). Germline V CDR1 and CDR2: SQVTM, ANQGSEA. CDR3 length: 13 amino acids. V was cut by 8 bases and J by 4 bases, with 17 bases left in between. Here the CDR3 DNA reads TGCAGCCAGGGTGCTCGGGGCGGAGAGACCCAGTACTTC. Translated: CSQGARGGETQYF.

This CDR3 is CASSPGGQGRYGGYTF. Here the CDR3 DNA reads TGTGCCAGCAGCCCCGGGGGCCAGGGAAGGTACGGTGGCTACACCTTC. The rearrangement links TRBV7-2 to TRBJ1-2; the D gene is possibly TRBD1 (6 bases). CDR1 and CDR2 (germline): SGHTA, FQGNSA. This CDR3 contains 16 residues. V was pared by 5 bases and J by 7 bases, with 23 bases between.

This sequence joins TRBV7-8 and TRBJ2-2; possible D gene TRBD1, 6 bases. Germline V gene lookup returns CDR1 SGHVS and CDR2 FQNEAQ. V shed 7 bases and J shed 1 base, with 7 bases lying between them. This CDR3 region has 13 residues. Written as DNA, the CDR3 is TGTGCCAGCATGACAGGGAACACCGGGGAGCTGTTTTTT. Translation: CASMTGNTGELFF. The full variable domain, with the rest looked up from reference TRBV7-8 and TRBJ2-2, is GAGVSQSPRYKVAKRGQDVALRCDPISGHVSLFWYQQALGQGPEFLTYFQNEAQLDKSGLPSDRFFAERPEGSVSTLKIQRTQQEDSAVYLCASMTGNTGELFFGEGSRLTVL.

The chain uses TRBV5-5 and TRBJ2-7; TRBD1 aligns across 8 bases. J gave up 2 bases and V 5 bases, and 3 bases lay outside the gene matches. From germline, CDR1 is SGHKS and CDR2 YYEKEE (reference sequence). The CDR3 consists of 13 residues. CDR3 sequence: CASSQGAAYEQYF. DNA for the CDR3: TGTGCCAGCAGTCAGGGGGCCGCCTACGAGCAGTACTTC.

This clone has only one observation. The CDR3 reads CSASTGTGGQPQHF. The DNA for the CDR3 is TGCAGTGCCAGTACCGGGACAGGGGGCCAGCCCCAGCATTTT. This rearrangement joins TRBV20-1 to TRBJ1-5, with 12 bases matching TRBD1. The CDR3 length is 14 residues. Per the germline V gene, CDR1 is DFQATT and CDR2 is SNEGSKA (reference sequence). The ends lost 6 bases at V and 7 bases at J; junction bases unmatched: 7.

The V and J genes are TRBV3-1 (or the pseudogene TRBV3-2) and TRBJ1-2; D is possibly TRBD1 (5 bases). The CDR3 is 18 residues long. Trimming cost V 0 bases and J 4 bases, with 21 bases left between them. The V gene's germline CDR1 is LGHDT and CDR2 YNNKEL (reference sequence). The CDR3 DNA reads TGTGCCAGCAGCCAAGATTTAACGGCGGGGGGGAACGGCTATGGCTACACCTTC. Translated: CASSQDLTAGGNGYGYTF.

J is TRBJ2-2 and V is TRBV27; D might be TRBD1 (6 bases). Deletions cut 5 bases from V and 7 bases from J, with 20 bases between. CDR3 length: 16 residues. Germline V gives CDR1 MNHEY, CDR2 SMNVEV (reference sequence). Here the CDR3 reads CASSPSRTGLLGELFF. CDR3 coding DNA: TGTGCCAGCAGTCCCAGTAGAACAGGGTTACTCGGGGAGCTGTTTTTT.

The chain has TRBV5-1 and TRBJ2-2; D tentatively fits TRBD1 or TRBD2 (5 bases each). This CDR3 has 15 residues. Germline-derived CDR1 and CDR2 are SGHRS and YFSETQ. With 0 bases removed from V and 6 bases from J, the gap between germline ends came to 12 bases. In DNA form, the CDR3 reads TGCGCCAGCAGCTTGGGTGAGGGGCGAGCCGGGGAGCTGTTTTTT. Translating gives CASSLGEGRAGELFF.

V gene TRBV28 combines with J gene TRBJ1-6, with unresolved D. The length of the CDR3 is 15 residues. V shed 3 bases and J shed 0 bases, with 6 bases lying between them. Germline V lookup: CDR1 MDHEN, CDR2 SYDVKM. The CDR3 reads CASSFTSSYNSPLHF. CDR3 sequence (DNA): TGTGCCAGCAGTTTTACCAGCTCCTATAATTCACCCCTCCACTTT.

In DNA form, the CDR3 reads TGTGCCAGCACTAATACAGGGCATAGCAATCAGCCCCAGCATTTT. It yields the protein CASTNTGHSNQPQHF. The rearrangement links TRBV2 to TRBJ1-5, with D tentatively TRBD1 (6 bases). The CDR3 spans 15 residues. The germline CDR1 and CDR2 sequences are SNHLY and FYNNEI. V was pared by 7 bases and J by 0 bases, with 13 bases between.

The chain uses TRBV12-3 or TRBV12-4 and TRBJ2-7; D not certain. The CDR3 totals 12 residues. The V end lost 6 bases, the J end lost 5 bases, and 11 bases lay between the germline ends. CDR3 nucleotide sequence: TGTGCCAGCAGCACCGGCCGAAACGAGCAGTACTTC. It encodes CASSTGRNEQYF.

This chain links TRBV6-1 with TRBJ1-1, with D possibly being TRBD1 (5 bases). With 3 bases removed from V and 4 bases from J, the gap between germline ends came to 21 bases. The CDR3 has 17 residues. From germline, CDR1 is MNHNS and CDR2 SASEGT. CDR3 in DNA: TGTGCCAGCAGTGAGGAAACGTGGTACAGGCCTTTCACTGAAGCTTTCTTT. Encoded protein: CASSEETWYRPFTEAFF.

In its sample, this clone was seen a few times. The chain links TRBV20-1 to TRBJ1-2; the D is unclear. Trimming left V 3 bases short and J 5 bases short, with 7 bases between. Germline V gene lookup returns CDR1 DFQATT and CDR2 SNEGSKA (reference sequence). This CDR3 region has 11 residues. CDR3 amino acids: CSASGRYGYTF. The CDR3 nucleotides are TGCAGTGCTAGTGGGAGGTATGGCTACACCTTC.

The chain joins TRBV12-3 or TRBV12-4 to TRBJ2-1, with D unresolved. CDR3 length equals 13 residues. Trimming shortened V by 5 bases and J by 4 bases, and 9 bases separated the two germline ends. The CDR3 coding sequence is TGTGCCAGCAGTAAAGACGGGTACAATGAGCAGTTCTTC. Translated: CASSKDGYNEQFF.

This chain uses TRBV7-9 with TRBJ2-3; D might be TRBD2 (7 bases). Germline CDR1 and CDR2: SEHNR and FQNEAQ (reference sequence). V lost 5 bases to trimming and J lost 5 bases, with 17 bases between them. The CDR3 has 15 amino acids. Here the CDR3 reads CASSRFEGGVDTQYF. CDR3 nucleotides: TGTGCCAGCAGCCGATTCGAGGGGGGGGTAGATACGCAGTATTTT.

In its sample, this clone was seen a few times. This chain connects TRBV10-2 to TRBJ2-2; the match to TRBD1 covers 9 bases. Losses at the gene ends were 6 bases for V and 6 bases for J; bases not matched to a gene: 20. The CDR3 sequence is 19 residues long. Germline values: CDR1 WSHSY, CDR2 SAAADI. Here the CDR3 DNA reads TGCGCCAGCAGAGTGACGTACCCAGGACAGGGGAGATCGGCCGGGGAGCTGTTTTTT. Translated, it gives CASRVTYPGQGRSAGELFF.

The chain recombines TRBV12-3 or TRBV12-4 with TRBJ2-3; possible D gene TRBD2, 6 bases. The CDR3 runs to 11 residues. The V and J ends lost 3 bases and 8 bases respectively, with 6 bases between them. CDR3: CASSLEGTQYF. The CDR3 DNA follows: TGTGCCAGCAGTTTGGAGGGTACGCAGTATTTT.

CDR3 protein: CASSIGQGRQPQHF. The CDR3 DNA reads TGTGCCAGTAGTATTGGGCAGGGGCGTCAGCCCCAGCATTTT. The rearrangement joins TRBV19 to TRBJ1-5; D perhaps matches TRBD1 (6 bases). Germline V gene data show CDR1 as LNHDA and CDR2 as SQIVND (reference sequence). V was pared by 3 bases and J by 6 bases, with 12 bases between. The CDR3 consists of 14 residues.

The chain's CDR3 is CASSDTGLADYKNIQYF. In DNA, the CDR3 is TGCGCCAGCAGTGATACCGGACTAGCGGACTACAAAAACATTCAGTACTTC. The chain joins TRBV10-2 to TRBJ2-4, with 10 bases fitting TRBD2. The CDR3 spans 17 residues. Germline V lookup: CDR1 WSHSY, CDR2 SAAADI. J lost 3 bases, V lost 3 bases, and 8 bases had no gene match.

This clone appeared once. V and J are TRBV27 and TRBJ2-1; D gene uncertain. CDR3 length: 16 amino acids. Trimming took off 5 bases at V and 7 bases at J, with 21 bases between the two ends. CDR1 and CDR2 from the germline V gene are MNHEY and SMNVEV (reference sequence). The CDR3 nucleotides read TGTGCCAGCAGTCTCTCGACCCCAGGAGTGGGTAATGAGCAGTTCTTC. Protein product: CASSLSTPGVGNEQFF.

V and J are TRBV30 and TRBJ1-5; D might be TRBD1 (5 bases). Germline V lookup: CDR1 GTSNPN, CDR2 SVGIG (reference sequence). The ends were cut back, 0 bases at V and 2 bases at J, with 11 bases in the middle. The CDR3 is 15 amino acids. The CDR3 nucleotides read TGTGCCTGGAGTGTAGCGGGAGGGGGCAATCAGCCCCAGCATTTT. It yields the protein CAWSVAGGGNQPQHF.

This rearrangement joins TRBV5-1 to TRBJ1-1; no firm D call. This CDR3 is built from 14 residues. Deletions cut 0 bases from V and 4 bases from J, with 10 bases between. In germline, CDR1 is SGHRS, CDR2 YFSETQ. In nucleotides, the CDR3 is TGCGCCAGCAGCTTGGGCCCGGGGAGCACTGAAGCTTTCTTT. The encoded protein is CASSLGPGSTEAFF.

The V and J genes are TRBV6-1 and TRBJ2-7; no definite D call. CDR1 is MNHNS and CDR2 is SASEGT in the germline V gene. CDR3 length equals 13 residues. V was shortened by 6 bases and J by 2 bases, with 11 bases between the two germline ends. CDR3 protein: CASSGVGTYEQYF. Written as DNA, the CDR3 is TGTGCCAGCAGCGGCGTGGGTACCTACGAGCAGTACTTC.

This clone was detected only a few times. The rearrangement links TRBV15 to TRBJ2-1, with 11 bases that match TRBD2. Germline lookup yields CDR1 LNHNV and CDR2 YYDKDF (reference sequence). There are 17 residues in the CDR3. V lost 0 bases and J lost 8; bases outside the gene matches: 9. CDR3 nucleotide sequence: TGTGCCACCAGCAGAGAGGTCCTAGCGGGAGGTAGGGATGAGCAGTTCTTC. Protein sequence: CATSREVLAGGRDEQFF.

The chain links TRBV27 to TRBJ2-1, with 9 bases lining up with TRBD2. This CDR3 is 16 amino acids long. V trimming: 5 bases; J trimming: 3 bases; junction bases outside the gene matches: 8. Germline lookup yields CDR1 MNHEY and CDR2 SMNVEV (reference sequence). The CDR3: CASSGVGRGGYNEQFF. CDR3 DNA sequence: TGTGCCAGCAGTGGTGTGGGGCGGGGGGGCTACAATGAGCAGTTCTTC.